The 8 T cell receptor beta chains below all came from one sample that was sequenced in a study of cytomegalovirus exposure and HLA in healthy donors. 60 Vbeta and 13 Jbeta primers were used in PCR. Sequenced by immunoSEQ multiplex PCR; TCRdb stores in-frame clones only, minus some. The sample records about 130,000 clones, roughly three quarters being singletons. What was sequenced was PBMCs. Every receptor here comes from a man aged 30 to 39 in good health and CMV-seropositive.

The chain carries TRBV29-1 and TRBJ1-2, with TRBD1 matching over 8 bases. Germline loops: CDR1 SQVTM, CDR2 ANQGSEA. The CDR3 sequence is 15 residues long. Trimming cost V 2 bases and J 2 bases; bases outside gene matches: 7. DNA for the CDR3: TGCAGCGTTGAATCCACAGGGGGAGGGAACTATGGCTACACCTTC. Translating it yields CSVESTGGGNYGYTF. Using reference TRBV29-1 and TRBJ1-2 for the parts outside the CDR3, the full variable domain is SAVISQKPSRDICQRGTSLTIQCQVDSQVTMMFWYRQQPGQSLTLIATANQGSEATYESGFVIDKFPISRPNLTFSTLTVSNMSPEDSSIYLCSVESTGGGNYGYTFGSGTRLTVV.

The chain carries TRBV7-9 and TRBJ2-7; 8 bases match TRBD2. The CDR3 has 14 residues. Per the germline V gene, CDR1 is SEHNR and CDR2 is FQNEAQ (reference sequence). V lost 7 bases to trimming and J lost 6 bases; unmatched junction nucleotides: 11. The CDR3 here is CASTHPGGGSEQYF. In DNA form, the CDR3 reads TGTGCCAGCACCCACCCCGGGGGGGGCTCCGAGCAGTACTTC. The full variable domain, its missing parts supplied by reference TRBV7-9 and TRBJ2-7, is DTGVSQNPRHKITKRGQNVTFRCDPISEHNRLYWYRQTLGQGPEFLTYFQNEAQLEKSRLLSDRFSAERPKGSFSTLEIQRTEQGDSAMYLCASTHPGGGSEQYFGPGTRLTVT.

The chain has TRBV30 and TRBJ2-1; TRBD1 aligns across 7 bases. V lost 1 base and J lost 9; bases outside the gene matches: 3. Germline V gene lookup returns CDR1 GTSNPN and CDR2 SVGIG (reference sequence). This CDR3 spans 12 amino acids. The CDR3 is CAWSGQGSEQFF. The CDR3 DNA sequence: TGTGCCTGGAGTGGACAGGGTAGTGAGCAGTTCTTC. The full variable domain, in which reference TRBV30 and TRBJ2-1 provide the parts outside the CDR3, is SQTIHQWPATLVQPVGSPLSLECTVEGTSNPNLYWYRQAAGRGLQLLFYSVGIGQISSEVPQNLSASRPQDRQFILSSKKLLLSDSGFYLCAWSGQGSEQFFGPGTRLTVL.

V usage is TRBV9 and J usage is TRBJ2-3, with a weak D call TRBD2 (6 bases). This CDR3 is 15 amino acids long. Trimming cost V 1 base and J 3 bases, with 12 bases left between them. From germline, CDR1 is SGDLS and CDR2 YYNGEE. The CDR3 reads CASSVNQRATDTQYF. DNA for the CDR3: TGTGCCAGCAGCGTAAATCAGCGGGCAACAGATACGCAGTATTTT.

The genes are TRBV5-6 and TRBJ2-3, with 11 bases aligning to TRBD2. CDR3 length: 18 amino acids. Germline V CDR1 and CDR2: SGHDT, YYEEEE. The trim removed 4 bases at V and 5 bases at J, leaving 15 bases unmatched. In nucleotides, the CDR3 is TGTGCCAGCAGCCGCGGGCGTAGCGGGAGGGCCTACCTAGATACGCAGTATTTT. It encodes CASSRGRSGRAYLDTQYF.

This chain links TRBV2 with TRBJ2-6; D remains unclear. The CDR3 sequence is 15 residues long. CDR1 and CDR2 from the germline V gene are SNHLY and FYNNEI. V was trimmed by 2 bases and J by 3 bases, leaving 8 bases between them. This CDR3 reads CASSEQVGGANVLTF. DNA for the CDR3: TGTGCCAGCAGTGAACAGGTTGGTGGGGCCAACGTCCTGACTTTC.

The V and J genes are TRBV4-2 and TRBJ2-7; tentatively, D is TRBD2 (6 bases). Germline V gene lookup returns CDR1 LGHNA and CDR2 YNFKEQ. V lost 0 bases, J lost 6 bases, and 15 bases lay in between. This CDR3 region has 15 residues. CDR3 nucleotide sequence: TGTGCCAGCAGCCAAGATTTCGGGAGTACGGCCGAGCAGTACTTC. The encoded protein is CASSQDFGSTAEQYF.

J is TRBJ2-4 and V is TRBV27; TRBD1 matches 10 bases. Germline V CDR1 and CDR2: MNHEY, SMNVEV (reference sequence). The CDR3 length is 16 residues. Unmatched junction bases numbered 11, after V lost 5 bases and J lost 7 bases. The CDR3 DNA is TGTGCCAGCAGTCCTTTGACAGGGGGCGATCGCAACATTCAGTACTTC. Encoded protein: CASSPLTGGDRNIQYF.